This T cell receptor (beta chain) stems from a study of molecular identifiers for immune sequencing clone quantification. In preparing bulk TCR libraries, previously described methods and listed TCR primers were used. TCRdb used MiXCR to reprocess the PCR reads, holding one entry per CDR3 protein. The sample has 400,000 to 600,000 distinct CDR3 sequences; about 26% are singletons. Concerning this clonotype itself: Antigen unknown.

The CDR3 totals 18 residues. V gave up 6 bases and J gave up 6 bases; unmatched junction bases: 25. Germline V gene sequence: CDR1 GTSNPN, CDR2 SVGIG (reference sequence). General study findings and limits: More than 99% of effector molecules, versus under 1% of naive-cell molecules, belonged to clones above 20 RNA copies.

Every naive CD8 library was made from between about 17,000 and 1,000,000 sorted cells with 10%, 30% or 50% RNA. Using a CD8+CD4-CCR7+CD45RA+ phenotype, naive CD8 T cells were sorted. This chain joins TRBV30 and TRBJ1-1; 7 bases are a match to TRBD1. Specimen: naive CD8+ T cells from blood, with Jurkat cell RNA spiked in. Noted subset: FACS-sorted CD8+CD4-CCR7+CD45RA+ naive T cells. The sequence came from a human donor in good health. Some libraries in this study had Jurkat cell RNA spiked in. The CDR3 spells CACRSGQQGTFEGAEAFF. DNA of the CDR3: TGTGCCTGCCGATCAGGGCAACAGGGGACTTTCGAAGGGGCTGAAGCTTTCTTT.